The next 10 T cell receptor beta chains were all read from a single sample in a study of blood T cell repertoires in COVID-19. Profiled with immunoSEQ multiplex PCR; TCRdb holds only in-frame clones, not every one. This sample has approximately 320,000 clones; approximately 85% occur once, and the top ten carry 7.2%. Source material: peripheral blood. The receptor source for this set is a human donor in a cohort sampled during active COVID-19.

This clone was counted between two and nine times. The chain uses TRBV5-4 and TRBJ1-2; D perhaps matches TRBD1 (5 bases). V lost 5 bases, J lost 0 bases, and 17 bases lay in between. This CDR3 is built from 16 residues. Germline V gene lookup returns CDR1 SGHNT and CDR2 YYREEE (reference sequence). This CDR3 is CASSYFGGDSNYGYTF. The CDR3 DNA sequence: TGTGCCAGCAGTTACTTTGGGGGGGATTCTAACTATGGCTACACCTTC. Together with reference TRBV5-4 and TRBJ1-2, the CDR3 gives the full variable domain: ETGVTQSPTHLIKTRGQQVTLRCSSQSGHNTVSWYQQALGQGPQFIFQYYREEENGRGNFPPRFSGLQFPNYSSELNVNALELDDSALYLCASSYFGGDSNYGYTFGSGTRLTVV.

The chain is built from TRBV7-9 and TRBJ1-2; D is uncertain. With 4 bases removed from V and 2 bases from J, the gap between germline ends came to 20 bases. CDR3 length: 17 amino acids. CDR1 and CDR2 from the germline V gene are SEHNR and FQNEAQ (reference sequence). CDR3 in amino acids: CASSSRLAGKTNYGYTF. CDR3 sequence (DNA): TGTGCCAGCAGCTCCCGTTTAGCGGGGAAGACGAACTATGGCTACACCTTC.

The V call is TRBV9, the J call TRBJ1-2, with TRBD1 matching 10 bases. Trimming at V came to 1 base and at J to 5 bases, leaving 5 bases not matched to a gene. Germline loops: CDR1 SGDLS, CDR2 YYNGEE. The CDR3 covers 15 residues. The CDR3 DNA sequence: TGTGCCAGCAGCGTAAGGGACAGGGGAATATATGGCTACACCTTC. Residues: CASSVRDRGIYGYTF. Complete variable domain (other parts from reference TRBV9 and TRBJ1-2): DSGVTQTPKHLITATGQRVTLRCSPRSGDLSVYWYQQSLDQGLQFLIQYYNGEERAKGNILERFSAQQFPDLHSELNLSSLELGDSALYFCASSVRDRGIYGYTFGSGTRLTVV.

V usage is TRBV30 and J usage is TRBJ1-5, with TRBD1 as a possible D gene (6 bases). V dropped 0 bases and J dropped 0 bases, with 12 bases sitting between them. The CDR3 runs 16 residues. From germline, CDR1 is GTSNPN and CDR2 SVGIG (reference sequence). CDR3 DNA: TGTGCCTGGAGTGTACGGACAGCTTATAGCAATCAGCCCCAGCATTTT. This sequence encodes CAWSVRTAYSNQPQHF. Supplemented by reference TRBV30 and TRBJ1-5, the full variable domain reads SQTIHQWPATLVQPVGSPLSLECTVEGTSNPNLYWYRQAAGRGLQLLFYSVGIGQISSEVPQNLSASRPQDRQFILSSKKLLLSDSGFYLCAWSVRTAYSNQPQHFGDGTRLSIL.

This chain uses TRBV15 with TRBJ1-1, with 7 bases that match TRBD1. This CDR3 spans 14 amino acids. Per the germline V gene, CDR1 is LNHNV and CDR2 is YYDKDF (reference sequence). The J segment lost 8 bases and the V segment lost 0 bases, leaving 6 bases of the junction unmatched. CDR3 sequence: CATSRDRDSAEAFF. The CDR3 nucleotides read TGTGCCACCAGCAGAGATAGGGACAGCGCGGAAGCTTTCTTT.

CDR3 sequence reads: CASSLGTGSYEQYF. Here the CDR3 DNA reads TGTGCCAGCAGCTTGGGGACAGGTTCCTACGAGCAGTACTTC. This chain links TRBV11-3 with TRBJ2-7, with TRBD1 matching 8 bases. Losses at the gene ends were 3 bases for V and 1 base for J; bases not matched to a gene: 2. The CDR3 has 14 amino acids. Germline-derived CDR1 and CDR2 are SGHNT and YENEEA.

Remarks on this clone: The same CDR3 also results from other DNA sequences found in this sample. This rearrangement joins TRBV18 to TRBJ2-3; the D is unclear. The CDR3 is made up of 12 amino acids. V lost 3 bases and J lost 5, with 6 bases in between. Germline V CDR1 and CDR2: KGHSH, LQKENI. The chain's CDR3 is CASSPSVDTQYF. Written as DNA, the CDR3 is TGTGCCAGCTCACCGTCGGTAGATACGCAGTATTTT. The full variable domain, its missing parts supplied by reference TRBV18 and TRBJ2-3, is NAGVMQNPRHLVRRRGQEARLRCSPMKGHSHVYWYRQLPEEGLKFMVYLQKENIIDESGMPKERFSAEFPKEGPSILRIQQVVRGDSAAYFCASSPSVDTQYFGPGTRLTVL.

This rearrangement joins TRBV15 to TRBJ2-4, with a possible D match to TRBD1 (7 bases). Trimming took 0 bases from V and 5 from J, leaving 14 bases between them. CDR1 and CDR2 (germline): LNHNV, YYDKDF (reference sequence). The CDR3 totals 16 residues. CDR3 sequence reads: CATSRDLGRGENIQYF. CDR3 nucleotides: TGTGCCACCAGCAGAGATCTTGGCAGGGGGGAAAACATTCAGTACTTC.

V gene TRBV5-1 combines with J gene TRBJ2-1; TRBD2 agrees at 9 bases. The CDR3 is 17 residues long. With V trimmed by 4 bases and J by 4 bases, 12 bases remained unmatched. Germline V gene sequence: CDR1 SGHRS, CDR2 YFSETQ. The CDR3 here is CASSGDSGGTAYNEQFF. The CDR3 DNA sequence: TGCGCCAGCAGCGGAGATAGCGGGGGAACCGCATACAATGAGCAGTTCTTC. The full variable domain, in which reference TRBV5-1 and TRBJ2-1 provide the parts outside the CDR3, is KAGVTQTPRYLIKTRGQQVTLSCSPISGHRSVSWYQQTPGQGLQFLFEYFSETQRNKGNFPGRFSGRQFSNSRSEMNVSTLELGDSALYLCASSGDSGGTAYNEQFFGPGTRLTVL.

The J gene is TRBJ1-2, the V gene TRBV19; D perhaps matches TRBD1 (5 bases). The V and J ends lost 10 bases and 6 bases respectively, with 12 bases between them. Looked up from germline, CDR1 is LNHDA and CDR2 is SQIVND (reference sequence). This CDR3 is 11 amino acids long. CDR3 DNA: TGTGCCACAGGGAAGGTCAATGGCTACACCTTC. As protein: CATGKVNGYTF.